Each of the 32 T cell receptor beta chains below was sequenced from the same sample in a study of cytomegalovirus exposure and HLA in healthy donors. Data came from immunoSEQ multiplex PCR; TCRdb stores just in-frame clones and leaves some out. The profile shows more than 250,000 clones, 90% of them singletons. The sample consisted of PBMCs. These receptors all come from a woman in her thirties in good health and CMV-seronegative.

The chain recombines TRBV29-1 with TRBJ2-2, with TRBD1 matching over 9 bases. CDR1 is SQVTM and CDR2 is ANQGSEA in the germline V gene. The CDR3 totals 13 residues. V trimming: 6 bases; J trimming: 3 bases; junction bases outside the gene matches: 2. CDR3 region: CSVGDRDTGELFF. CDR3 nucleotides: TGCAGCGTCGGGGACAGGGACACCGGGGAGCTGTTTTTT.

The chain combines TRBV6-6 with TRBJ2-4; D possibly matches TRBD1 or TRBD2 (5 bases each). The CDR3 runs 14 residues. V lost 2 bases to trimming and J lost 0 bases, with 5 bases between them. The germline CDR1 and CDR2 sequences are MNHNY and SVGAGI (reference sequence). The CDR3 region is CASSYGTAKNIQYF. The CDR3 nucleotides read TGTGCCAGCAGTTACGGGACAGCCAAAAACATTCAGTACTTC.

J is TRBJ2-5 and V is TRBV7-6; 10 bases are shared with TRBD2. With V trimmed by 2 bases and J by 4 bases, 7 bases remained unmatched. The CDR3 sequence is 16 residues long. The V gene's germline CDR1 is SGHVS and CDR2 FNYEAQ. Here the CDR3 DNA reads TGTGCCAGCAGCTTAATGGCTAGCGGGAGAGCAGAGACCCAGTACTTC. It yields the protein CASSLMASGRAETQYF.

This rearrangement joins TRBV5-4 to TRBJ2-1, with 15 bases that match TRBD2. The CDR3 has 15 amino acids. Germline loops: CDR1 SGHNT, CDR2 YYREEE (reference sequence). V shed 2 bases, J shed 7 bases, and the junction held 1 base outside the gene matches. CDR3 nucleotides: TGTGCCAGCAGCTTCGGGACTAGCGGGAGGAATGAGCAGTTCTTC. Its protein is CASSFGTSGRNEQFF.

The V gene is TRBV6-5, the J gene TRBJ1-2, with 8 bases matching TRBD1. Germline CDR1 is MNHEY and CDR2 is SVGAGI. This CDR3 region has 14 residues. Trimming took 5 bases from V and 4 from J; bases not matched to a gene: 6. This CDR3 reads CASSPQGAGYGYTF. DNA of the CDR3: TGTGCCAGCAGTCCCCAGGGGGCCGGCTATGGCTACACCTTC.

This clone is a singleton in its sample. The rearrangement joins TRBV6-5 to TRBJ2-7; either TRBD1 or TRBD2 may fit D (5 bases each). CDR3 length: 14 residues. Germline V gene data show CDR1 as MNHEY and CDR2 as SVGAGI. V lost 7 bases and J 0 bases, leaving 13 bases between the germline ends. In DNA form, the CDR3 reads TGTGCCAGCACTCGGGACCCCAACTCCTACGAGCAGTACTTC. As protein: CASTRDPNSYEQYF.

The J gene is TRBJ1-5, the V gene TRBV28, with a tentative D call TRBD1 (5 bases). This CDR3 is built from 16 residues. V lost 7 bases and J lost 0, with 16 bases in between. Germline assignment: CDR1 MDHEN and CDR2 SYDVKM. DNA of the CDR3: TGTGCCAGCACCCCTCCGGGACGGTATAGCAATCAGCCCCAGCATTTT. It yields the protein CASTPPGRYSNQPQHF. The whole variable domain, remainder taken from reference TRBV28 and TRBJ1-5, is DVKVTQSSRYLVKRTGEKVFLECVQDMDHENMFWYRQDPGLGLRLIYFSYDVKMKEKGDIPEGYSVSREKKERFSLILESASTNQTSMYLCASTPPGRYSNQPQHFGDGTRLSIL.

The chain carries TRBV7-3 and TRBJ2-5, with TRBD2 identical over 7 bases. CDR3 length: 14 residues. CDR1 SGHTA and CDR2 FQGTGA come from the germline V gene. Trimming cost V 5 bases and J 5 bases; bases outside gene matches: 8. CDR3 in amino acids: CASSPELASETQYF. The CDR3 DNA sequence: TGTGCCAGCAGCCCCGAACTAGCGAGTGAGACCCAGTACTTC. Complete variable domain (other parts from reference TRBV7-3 and TRBJ2-5): GAGVSQTPSNKVTEKGKYVELRCDPISGHTALYWYRQSLGQGPEFLIYFQGTGAADDSGLPNDRFFAVRPEGSVSTLKIQRTERGDSAVYLCASSPELASETQYFGPGTRLLVL.

This clone was observed once. J is TRBJ2-3 and V is TRBV9; no clear D gene. Trimming stripped 3 bases from V and 2 bases from J, with 13 bases between. Germline V gives CDR1 SGDLS, CDR2 YYNGEE. The length of the CDR3 is 15 residues. For the CDR3, the DNA is TGTGCCAGCAGCGCGGACGGAGACTTCACAGATACGCAGTATTTT. This encodes CASSADGDFTDTQYF.

The rearrangement joins TRBV2 to TRBJ2-5; 10 positions match TRBD1. Germline V gene lookup returns CDR1 SNHLY and CDR2 FYNNEI. The CDR3 has 15 residues. V was clipped by 8 bases and J by 4 bases; unmatched bases: 10. Here the CDR3 reads CASPLDRGRRETQYF. In DNA, the CDR3 is TGTGCCAGCCCCCTCGACAGGGGGCGCCGAGAGACCCAGTACTTC.

The chain links TRBV11-2 to TRBJ2-7, with 7 bases identical to TRBD1. The CDR3 covers 14 residues. With V trimmed by 6 bases and J by 2 bases, 7 bases remained unmatched. The V gene's germline CDR1 is SGHAT and CDR2 FQNNGV. In DNA, the CDR3 is TGTGCCAGCAGTTCGACAGGGAGTACCTACGAGCAGTACTTC. Its translation is CASSSTGSTYEQYF.

The chain is built from TRBV5-1 and TRBJ1-5; no clear D gene. The CDR3 is 13 residues long. V lost 3 bases to trimming and J lost 5 bases, with 9 bases between them. The V gene's germline CDR1 is SGHRS and CDR2 YFSETQ. CDR3 DNA: TGCGCCAGCAGCTCGTCAGTTGATCAGCCCCAGCATTTT. It yields the protein CASSSSVDQPQHF.

The sample holds one count of this clone. The chain combines TRBV6-1 with TRBJ2-3, with 9 bases fitting TRBD2. With V trimmed by 4 bases and J by 4 bases, 6 bases remained unmatched. There are 15 residues in the CDR3. Germline CDR1 MNHNS, CDR2 SASEGT. The CDR3 sequence is CASSGGLAYADTQYF. For the CDR3, the DNA is TGTGCCAGCAGTGGAGGACTAGCGTACGCAGATACGCAGTATTTT.

This chain links TRBV7-2 with TRBJ1-2; D is possibly TRBD1 (5 bases). The CDR3 has 14 amino acids. V was pared by 4 bases and J by 2 bases, with 11 bases between. Looked up from germline, CDR1 is SGHTA and CDR2 is FQGNSA. CDR3 DNA: TGTGCCAGCAGCTCCGGGGGGGACAACTATGGCTACACCTTC. As protein: CASSSGGDNYGYTF.

The gene calls are TRBV6-6 and TRBJ1-4; D gene unclear. V was shortened by 1 base and J by 4 bases, with 13 bases between the two germline ends. The CDR3 loop spans 16 amino acids. CDR1 and CDR2 from the germline V gene are MNHNY and SVGAGI (reference sequence). CDR3 in DNA: TGTGCCAGCAGTTACTTGTCATCGCCATTTAATGAAAAACTGTTTTTT. Protein product: CASSYLSSPFNEKLFF.

The V and J genes are TRBV27 and TRBJ2-7; 7 nucleotides line up with TRBD2. Germline V gives CDR1 MNHEY, CDR2 SMNVEV (reference sequence). This CDR3 is built from 13 residues. Written as DNA, the CDR3 is TGTGCAGCCGGGGGAGGGGTCGCCTACGAGCAGTACTTC. It yields the protein CAAGGGVAYEQYF.

A note on this clone: The same CDR3 is also encoded by other DNA sequences in this sample. The rearrangement joins TRBV6-5 to TRBJ2-1; D is undetermined. Germline V lookup: CDR1 MNHEY, CDR2 SVGAGI. Trimming stripped 2 bases from V and 6 bases from J, with 5 bases between. This CDR3 is 12 amino acids long. CDR3 in DNA: TGTGCCAGCAGTTACGGGTCCAATGAGCAGTTCTTC. As protein: CASSYGSNEQFF.

The chain carries TRBV20-1 and TRBJ2-1; D is ambiguous. Trimming took off 0 bases at V and 9 bases at J, with 3 bases between the two ends. The CDR3 has 10 residues. The germline CDR1 and CDR2 sequences are DFQATT and SNEGSKA (reference sequence). For the CDR3, the DNA is TGCAGTGCTAGAGAGGCTGAGCAGTTCTTC. The encoded protein is CSAREAEQFF.

This chain links TRBV7-2 with TRBJ2-7; 8 bases match TRBD2. Trimming cost V 0 bases and J 4 bases; bases outside gene matches: 5. This CDR3 spans 15 amino acids. CDR1 SGHTA and CDR2 FQGNSA come from the germline V gene. Here the CDR3 reads CASSLASGITYEQYF. CDR3 in DNA: TGTGCCAGCAGCTTAGCTAGCGGGATAACGTACGAGCAGTACTTC.

V is TRBV7-3 and J is TRBJ2-1; 7 bases align to TRBD2. The CDR3 is made up of 15 amino acids. V lost 2 bases and J lost 9; bases outside the gene matches: 10. Germline lookup yields CDR1 SGHTA and CDR2 FQGTGA. The CDR3 protein is CASSLGGRGLSEQFF. The CDR3, as DNA: TGTGCCAGCAGCTTAGGCGGGAGAGGTCTCAGTGAGCAGTTCTTC.

The chain recombines TRBV9 with TRBJ2-3; tentative D call: TRBD2 (6 bases). This CDR3 is 14 amino acids long. Per germline, CDR1 SGDLS and CDR2 YYNGEE. V lost 0 bases to trimming and J lost 4 bases, with 9 bases between them. CDR3 region: CASSVAGVADTQYF. CDR3 nucleotide sequence: TGTGCCAGCAGCGTAGCGGGAGTTGCAGATACGCAGTATTTT.

The J gene is TRBJ2-1, the V gene TRBV4-3; D unresolved. There are 15 residues in the CDR3. Deletions cut 4 bases from V and 9 bases from J, with 19 bases between. The germline V gene has CDR1 LGHNA and CDR2 YSLEER. The chain's CDR3 is CASSPSESTYGEQFF. The CDR3 DNA is TGCGCCAGCAGCCCATCCGAATCCACCTACGGTGAGCAGTTCTTC.

The gene calls are TRBV6-1 and TRBJ1-2; tentative D call: TRBD1 (5 bases). Germline V gene data show CDR1 as MNHNS and CDR2 as SASEGT. V was shortened by 1 base and J by 2 bases, with 11 bases between the two germline ends. The CDR3 has 15 residues. The CDR3 coding sequence is TGTGCCAGCAGTGAAGGGACAATTAAAAACTATGGCTACACCTTC. It translates to CASSEGTIKNYGYTF.

The rearrangement joins TRBV7-2 to TRBJ1-4, with D unclear. The germline V and J ends were trimmed by 5 bases and 8 bases, with 15 bases remaining between them. CDR3 size: 14 residues. Germline lookup yields CDR1 SGHTA and CDR2 FQGNSA. This CDR3 is CASSVTRSHEKLFF. The DNA of the CDR3 is TGTGCCAGCAGCGTGACTAGGTCGCACGAAAAACTGTTTTTT.

V gene TRBV27 combines with J gene TRBJ2-2, with D uncertain. The CDR3 covers 15 residues. CDR1 MNHEY and CDR2 SMNVEV come from the germline V gene (reference sequence). Between the trimmed V and J ends, which lost 2 bases and 1 base, there was a span of 8 bases. DNA for the CDR3: TGTGCCAGCAGTTTAGGCCCAGGGAACACCGGGGAGCTGTTTTTT. Its translation is CASSLGPGNTGELFF.

This clone was seen a few times. The junction departs from the called germline gene at one end, perhaps through a read error. V and J are TRBV15 and TRBJ2-1; D is uncertain. The germline gives CDR1 LNHNV, CDR2 YYDKDF (reference sequence). This CDR3 is 11 amino acids long. The CDR3 sequence is CATSRGPERFF. The CDR3 region has the DNA TGTGCCACCAGCAGAGGTCCGGAGCGGTTCTTC.

The sample holds a few counts of this clone. The chain employs TRBV7-2 and TRBJ2-1, with 9 positions matching TRBD1. This CDR3 comprises 14 residues. Germline trimming cut 4 bases from V and 8 bases from J; bases unmatched to any gene: 6. Germline CDR1 is SGHTA and CDR2 is FQGNSA. CDR3 DNA sequence: TGTGCCAGCAGCTCCCAGGGACAGGGAGATGAGCAGTTCTTC. It translates to CASSSQGQGDEQFF.

The chain joins TRBV29-1 to TRBJ2-3; D possibly corresponds to TRBD2 (5 bases). The CDR3 consists of 10 residues. Germline V gene lookup returns CDR1 SQVTM and CDR2 ANQGSEA. The V end lost 3 bases, the J end lost 11 bases, and 9 bases lay between the germline ends. The CDR3 spells CSVDRERQYF. The CDR3 coding sequence is TGCAGCGTTGATCGGGAACGGCAGTATTTT.

This clone came up once. The V and J genes are TRBV27 and TRBJ1-1, with D maybe TRBD1 (5 bases). Germline V gene data show CDR1 as MNHEY and CDR2 as SMNVEV (reference sequence). The CDR3 consists of 12 residues. Trimming took off 7 bases at V and 11 bases at J, with 17 bases between the two ends. The CDR3 reads CASIGGTLSAFF. The CDR3 DNA reads TGTGCCAGCATTGGAGGGACCCTTAGTGCTTTCTTT.

The rearrangement uses TRBV5-6 and TRBJ2-7, with TRBD1 identical over 7 bases. CDR3 length: 15 amino acids. With 3 bases clipped from V and 0 bases from J, the junction kept 6 bases outside the gene matches. CDR1 is SGHDT and CDR2 is YYEEEE in the germline V gene. This chain's CDR3 is CASSWDSQSSYEQYF. The CDR3, as DNA: TGTGCCAGCAGCTGGGACAGTCAAAGCTCCTACGAGCAGTACTTC. Full variable domain (outside the CDR3, taken from reference TRBV5-6 and TRBJ2-7): DAGVTQSPTHLIKTRGQQVTLRCSPKSGHDTVSWYQQALGQGPQFIFQYYEEEERQRGNFPDRFSGHQFPNYSSELNVNALLLGDSALYLCASSWDSQSSYEQYFGPGTRLTVT.

This chain connects TRBV7-9 to TRBJ2-2; 9 bases align to TRBD1. The CDR3 covers 14 residues. Per the germline V gene, CDR1 is SEHNR and CDR2 is FQNEAQ (reference sequence). With V trimmed by 7 bases and J by 3 bases, 3 bases remained unmatched. CDR3 sequence reads: CASNRDRDTGELFF. CDR3 sequence (DNA): TGTGCCAGCAACCGGGACAGGGACACCGGGGAGCTGTTTTTT.

This chain links TRBV29-1 with TRBJ2-3, with D uncertain. The CDR3 length is 13 residues. The ends were cut back, 0 bases at V and 2 bases at J, with 6 bases in the middle. Germline CDR1 SQVTM, CDR2 ANQGSEA. The chain's CDR3 is CSVEELYTDTQYF. The CDR3 nucleotides are TGCAGCGTTGAAGAACTCTACACAGATACGCAGTATTTT.